This entry lists 20 T cell receptor beta chains sequenced from one sample in a study of blood T cell repertoires in COVID-19. Only in-frame clones appear in the TCRdb table, and some are missing; sequencing was by immunoSEQ multiplex PCR. The repertoire holds about 480,000 clones, with approximately 88% as singletons. Sequences were obtained from peripheral blood. The source is a woman in her forties or fifties with COVID-19, enrolled during active disease.

The gene calls are TRBV27 and TRBJ2-1; a weak D match, TRBD2 (5 bases). V was trimmed by 3 bases and J by 5 bases, leaving 11 bases between them. The CDR3 consists of 14 residues. CDR1 and CDR2 (germline): MNHEY, SMNVEV (reference sequence). CDR3 in DNA: TGTGCCAGCAGTTTGCGAGCGGTCCACAATGAGCAGTTCTTC. This sequence encodes CASSLRAVHNEQFF.

The V gene is TRBV5-1, the J gene TRBJ2-2, with TRBD1 matching 10 bases. Per germline, CDR1 SGHRS and CDR2 YFSETQ. After removal of 5 bases from V and 6 bases from J, the junction contained 7 bases not matched to a gene. The CDR3 contains 15 residues. CDR3 nucleotide sequence: TGCGCCAGCAGTTCGACAGGGGGCAAGGCCGGGGAGCTGTTTTTT. As protein: CASSSTGGKAGELFF.

The V and J genes are TRBV28 and TRBJ2-7, with TRBD1 identical over 7 bases. The V segment lost 5 bases and the J segment 2 bases; nucleotides outside the gene matches: 6. This CDR3 spans 14 amino acids. CDR1 is MDHEN, CDR2 SYDVKM, per germline. CDR3 sequence reads: CASSLQGIPYEQYF. In nucleotides, the CDR3 is TGTGCCAGCAGTCTACAGGGGATTCCCTACGAGCAGTACTTC.

The chain joins TRBV2 to TRBJ2-3, with 8 bases matching TRBD2. Germline trimming cut 6 bases from V and 6 bases from J; bases unmatched to any gene: 8. The CDR3 extends over 14 amino acids. Germline CDR1 SNHLY, CDR2 FYNNEI. The CDR3 nucleotides read TGTGCCAGCAGGCTCGGGGGGGGAGCTGATACGCAGTATTTT. It codes for CASRLGGGADTQYF.

V is TRBV28 and J is TRBJ1-1; possible D gene TRBD1, 6 bases. Germline-derived CDR1 and CDR2 are MDHEN and SYDVKM. V was pared by 3 bases and J by 7 bases, with 12 bases between. The CDR3 spans 13 residues. The CDR3 sequence: CASSFGRGIEAFF. For the CDR3, the DNA is TGTGCCAGCAGTTTCGGCAGGGGTATTGAAGCTTTCTTT.

The chain employs TRBV5-1 and TRBJ2-4, with D perhaps matching TRBD1 (5 bases). The germline CDR1 and CDR2 sequences are SGHRS and YFSETQ. V was shortened by 4 bases and J by 4 bases, with 9 bases between the two germline ends. The CDR3 spans 13 residues. As DNA, the CDR3 is TGCGCCAGCAGCCCCCGACAGAAAAACATTCAGTACTTC. Translated: CASSPRQKNIQYF.

The CDR3 DNA sequence: TGTGCCAGCAGTGAGGAGGGGTCTAATTCACCCCTCCACTTT. It is translated as CASSEEGSNSPLHF. This sequence joins TRBV25-1 and TRBJ1-6; possibly TRBD1 for D (5 bases). In germline, CDR1 is MGHDK, CDR2 SYGVNS. The V end lost 3 bases, the J end lost 6 bases, and 9 bases lay between the germline ends. The CDR3 is 14 residues long.

This clone has only one observation. The chain recombines TRBV7-6 with TRBJ2-1, with 7 bases lining up with TRBD1. The CDR3 extends over 16 amino acids. Looked up from germline, CDR1 is SGHVS and CDR2 is FNYEAQ. Trimming cost V 1 base and J 0 bases; bases outside gene matches: 3. The chain's CDR3 is CASSLDGQVSYNEQFF. The CDR3 region has the DNA TGTGCCAGCAGCTTAGACGGACAGGTCTCCTACAATGAGCAGTTCTTC.

V and J are TRBV6-5 and TRBJ1-2, with a weak D call TRBD1 (6 bases). This CDR3 has 14 amino acids. Germline CDR1 is MNHEY and CDR2 is SVGAGI. Deletions cut 6 bases from V and 7 bases from J, with 18 bases between. The DNA for the CDR3 is TGTGCCAGCAGGTCCACAGGGCCCGGCGGTGGCTACACCTTC. Translation gives CASRSTGPGGGYTF.

V usage is TRBV7-3 and J usage is TRBJ2-1, with 11 positions matching TRBD2. The junction had 8 bases not matched to a gene; V was cut back by 5 bases and J by 2 bases. CDR1 and CDR2 from the germline V gene are SGHTA and FQGTGA. The CDR3 extends over 17 amino acids. The CDR3 sequence: CASSLTALAGAYNEQFF. In DNA, the CDR3 is TGTGCCAGCAGCCTCACGGCACTAGCGGGGGCCTACAATGAGCAGTTCTTC. Drawing the rest from reference TRBV7-3 and TRBJ2-1, the complete variable domain is GAGVSQTPSNKVTEKGKYVELRCDPISGHTALYWYRQSLGQGPEFLIYFQGTGAADDSGLPNDRFFAVRPEGSVSTLKIQRTERGDSAVYLCASSLTALAGAYNEQFFGPGTRLTVL.

This chain joins TRBV25-1 and TRBJ1-6; D not certain. V was clipped by 5 bases and J by 0 bases, with 11 bases between them. Germline CDR1 reads MGHDK; CDR2 reads SYGVNS. The CDR3 is 16 amino acids. CDR3 nucleotides: TGTGCCAGCAGTCCTGACTTAGTCTCCTATAATTCACCCCTCCACTTT. Protein: CASSPDLVSYNSPLHF.

Points on this clone: The sample has other DNA sequences that encode this CDR3 too. This rearrangement joins TRBV3-1 (or the pseudogene TRBV3-2) to TRBJ1-1; D unresolved. The CDR3 length is 14 residues. V lost 1 base and J lost 5, with 11 bases in between. CDR1 is LGHDT and CDR2 is YNNKEL in the germline V gene (reference sequence). CDR3 region: CASSQGARGTEAFF. CDR3 nucleotides: TGTGCCAGCAGCCAAGGGGCCCGGGGTACTGAAGCTTTCTTT.

This chain uses TRBV7-9 with TRBJ1-2, with TRBD1 matching over 9 bases. V lost 4 bases, J lost 8 bases, and 11 bases stayed unmatched. Germline loops: CDR1 SEHNR, CDR2 FQNEAQ (reference sequence). The CDR3 covers 15 residues. The CDR3 region is CASSSTGTGTNGYTF. CDR3 nucleotide sequence: TGTGCCAGCAGCTCCACAGGGACAGGGACGAACGGCTACACCTTC. The entire variable domain, with the rest obtained from reference TRBV7-9 and TRBJ1-2, is as follows: DTGVSQNPRHKITKRGQNVTFRCDPISEHNRLYWYRQTLGQGPEFLTYFQNEAQLEKSRLLSDRFSAERPKGSFSTLEIQRTEQGDSAMYLCASSSTGTGTNGYTFGSGTRLTVV.

This clone was seen only once. The chain couples TRBV7-9 to TRBJ1-1; the D gene is possibly TRBD1 (5 bases). Germline V gene data show CDR1 as SEHNR and CDR2 as FQNEAQ (reference sequence). The CDR3 length is 11 residues. V was pared by 4 bases and J by 9 bases, with 9 bases between. The CDR3 spells CASSSGTQAFF. The CDR3 DNA follows: TGTGCCAGCAGCTCCGGGACTCAAGCTTTCTTT.

The chain has TRBV19 and TRBJ2-2; 7 bases match TRBD1. Germline-derived CDR1 and CDR2 are LNHDA and SQIVND (reference sequence). This CDR3 has 12 residues. The J segment lost 6 bases and the V segment lost 6 bases, leaving 1 base of the junction unmatched. The chain's CDR3 is CASRGQPGELFF. The CDR3 nucleotides are TGTGCCAGTAGGGGACAGCCCGGGGAGCTGTTTTTT.

CDR3 loop: CASSQGQGRAEAFF. The DNA for the CDR3 is TGCGCCAGCAGCCAAGGACAGGGGAGGGCTGAAGCTTTCTTT. The chain is built from TRBV4-1 and TRBJ1-1, with 8 bases fitting TRBD1. Trimming took 1 base from V and 6 from J; bases not matched to a gene: 4. Germline V gene data show CDR1 as MGHRA and CDR2 as YSYEKL. The CDR3 is made up of 14 amino acids.

This chain joins TRBV21-1 and TRBJ1-5; TRBD1 reflects the table's D call only, with no check against the DNA. TRBV21-1 represents a pseudogene. CDR3 size: 19 residues. The CDR3 is CASSKGPQGALDSNQPQHF. The CDR3 DNA sequence: TGTGCCAGCAGCAAAGGCCCCCAGGGGGCTTTGGATAGCAATCAGCCCCAGCATTTT.

The rearrangement uses TRBV12-3 or TRBV12-4 and TRBJ2-5; the D gene is possibly TRBD2 (6 bases). The germline V and J ends were trimmed by 8 bases and 3 bases, with 13 bases remaining between them. This CDR3 has 13 residues. The CDR3 sequence: CASCIRGKETQYF. DNA for the CDR3: TGTGCCAGCTGTATTCGCGGGAAAGAGACCCAGTACTTC.

The chain recombines TRBV27 with TRBJ2-7; 9 bases map to TRBD1. V lost 0 bases, J lost 3 bases, and 6 bases stayed unmatched. This CDR3 is 16 amino acids long. CDR1 and CDR2 from the germline V gene are MNHEY and SMNVEV (reference sequence). CDR3 sequence (DNA): TGTGCCAGCAGTTTATCCCCCGGGACAGGGTACTACGAGCAGTACTTC. Protein product: CASSLSPGTGYYEQYF.

CDR3 DNA: TGTGCCAGCAGCCTAAGCGCTGAAACAGATACGCAGTATTTT. Translating it yields CASSLSAETDTQYF. The gene calls are TRBV11-1 and TRBJ2-3; D is unclear. The V and J ends lost 5 bases and 3 bases respectively, with 12 bases between them. This CDR3 is 14 amino acids long. From germline, CDR1 is SGHAT and CDR2 FQDESV (reference sequence).